These 23 T cell receptor beta chains came from one sample sequenced in a study of human T cells and chemical hapten exposure. Each CDR3 protein gets one entry after TCRdb re-called the RACE reads with MiXCR. Of approximately 50,000 distinct CDR3 sequences in the sample, roughly 9.5% were seen once. As to time point: patch test 3, about 24 weeks after DPC sensitization. Treatment denoted: therapeutic diphenylcyclopropenone sensitization with weekly scalp DPC. Here the sequenced sample was whole blood, taken in connection with sensitization to the hapten diphenylcyclopropenone (DPC). The origin of the receptors is a woman between 40 and 50 years old with alopecia areata. Some clones in this sample may be carry-over from other donors' samples.

The chain combines TRBV7-6 with TRBJ1-1; D unclear. Germline values: CDR1 SGHVS, CDR2 FNYEAQ. The germline V and J ends were trimmed by 5 bases and 6 bases, with 13 bases remaining between them. The CDR3 runs 13 residues. Written as DNA, the CDR3 is TGTGCCAGCAGCCACCCCCCTGAACCTGAAGCTTTCTTT. Its protein product is CASSHPPEPEAFF.

The chain recombines TRBV11-2 with TRBJ1-1; D gene uncertain. V lost 5 bases and J lost 1, with 5 bases in between. The CDR3 runs 12 residues. Germline V gene lookup returns CDR1 SGHAT and CDR2 FQNNGV. CDR3 nucleotide sequence: TGTGCCAGCAGCCTCCAGAACACTGAAGCTTTCTTT. It codes for CASSLQNTEAFF.

The chain carries TRBV20-1 and TRBJ1-1; D unresolved. This CDR3 contains 12 residues. Looked up from germline, CDR1 is DFQATT and CDR2 is SNEGSKA (reference sequence). CDR3 DNA: TGCGGCCCGAGGAGCTTGGGTACTGAAGCTTTCTTT. This encodes CGPRSLGTEAFF.

In this sample, this clonotype turned up once. V usage is TRBV20-1 and J usage is TRBJ2-3; a weak D match, TRBD1 (6 bases). V was trimmed by 0 bases and J by 2 bases, leaving 12 bases between them. The length of the CDR3 is 15 residues. Germline V lookup: CDR1 DFQATT, CDR2 SNEGSKA (reference sequence). CDR3 amino acids: CSARDQGSPTDTQYF. In DNA form, the CDR3 reads TGCAGTGCTAGAGACCAGGGGAGCCCCACAGATACGCAGTATTTT.

This clonotype was detected ten times or more. The rearrangement uses TRBV6-5 and TRBJ1-1, with unresolved D. V lost 2 bases and J lost 1, with 11 bases in between. Germline V gene sequence: CDR1 MNHEY, CDR2 SVGAGI. The CDR3 is made up of 15 amino acids. The CDR3 reads CASSYGSVRNTEAFF. The CDR3 nucleotides read TGTGCCAGCAGTTACGGTTCGGTGAGGAACACTGAAGCTTTCTTT.

This clonotype was observed at least ten times. The V gene is TRBV4-3, the J gene TRBJ2-5, with D unresolved. V gave up 3 bases and J gave up 9 bases, with 11 bases separating them. Germline assignment: CDR1 LGHNA and CDR2 YSLEER. This CDR3 spans 12 amino acids. The CDR3, as DNA: TGCGCCAGCAGCCAGGGTGACTCATCCCAGTACTTC. Protein product: CASSQGDSSQYF.

This clonotype was observed a single time. This rearrangement joins TRBV6-1 to TRBJ1-4; D is ambiguous. The CDR3 has 16 residues. With 5 bases removed from V and 0 bases from J, the gap between germline ends came to 13 bases. Germline values: CDR1 MNHNS, CDR2 SASEGT. CDR3 sequence (DNA): TGTGCCAGCAGTTCGGGATGGCTAACAACTAATGAAAAACTGTTTTTT. Its translation is CASSSGWLTTNEKLFF.

V gene TRBV2 combines with J gene TRBJ2-3, with a possible D match to TRBD1 (5 bases). Germline-derived CDR1 and CDR2 are SNHLY and FYNNEI. The CDR3 is 12 residues long. V was trimmed by 6 bases and J by 6 bases, leaving 10 bases between them. The CDR3: CASSVQGDTQYF. The CDR3 DNA sequence: TGTGCCAGCAGCGTTCAGGGCGATACGCAGTATTTT.

This clonotype was seen a handful of times. V and J are TRBV29-1 and TRBJ2-5, with D possibly being TRBD2 (6 bases). The CDR3 runs 17 residues. CDR1 and CDR2 from the germline V gene are SQVTM and ANQGSEA. DNA of the CDR3: TGCAGTGCTCCACTACTCGCCGCGCCGGGGGTGCAAGAGACCCAGTACTTC. This gives the protein CSAPLLAAPGVQETQYF.

This clonotype was detected many times. The chain carries TRBV7-6 and TRBJ2-5, with 16 bases that match TRBD2. Trimming removed 4 bases from V and 2 bases from J; junction bases left unmatched: 16. Germline V gene data show CDR1 as SGHVS and CDR2 as FNYEAQ. CDR3 length: 21 residues. The CDR3 DNA reads as TGTGCCAGCAGCTCACCGGGACTAGCGGGGGGGCCGAGTTTGGGACAAGAGACCCAGTACTTC. It is translated as CASSSPGLAGGPSLGQETQYF.

This clonotype turned up a few times. This chain links TRBV20-1 with TRBJ2-3, with TRBD2 matching 11 bases. The length of the CDR3 is 15 residues. The germline CDR1 and CDR2 sequences are DFQATT and SNEGSKA (reference sequence). The ends lost 4 bases at V and 2 bases at J; junction bases unmatched: 5. CDR3 nucleotides: TGCAGTGCTATCAGTAGCGGGGGGGCCACAGATACGCAGTATTTT. Translated: CSAISSGGATDTQYF.

The chain employs TRBV7-2 and TRBJ2-4, with D possibly TRBD1 on 6 matching bases. V lost 5 bases and J 9 bases, leaving 20 bases between the germline ends. CDR1 is SGHTA and CDR2 is FQGNSA in the germline V gene. The CDR3 is 15 amino acids. CDR3 bases: TGTGCCAGCAGCGCCCAAGGGGGTCAGGCCCGCATTCAGTACTTC. Translation: CASSAQGGQARIQYF.

This clonotype was picked up many times. V usage is TRBV20-1 and J usage is TRBJ1-1; D possibly corresponds to TRBD1 (6 bases). Trimming pared 6 bases from V and 0 bases from J, leaving 17 bases between. The CDR3 is 15 residues long. Looked up from germline, CDR1 is DFQATT and CDR2 is SNEGSKA (reference sequence). For the CDR3, the DNA is TGCAGTGCCAGCCTGACAGGACGCATGAACACTGAAGCTTTCTTT. Protein: CSASLTGRMNTEAFF.

There are a few counts of this clonotype. V and J are TRBV5-8 and TRBJ2-7; perhaps TRBD1 as D (6 bases). The V end lost 4 bases, the J end lost 3 bases, and 20 bases lay between the germline ends. The germline CDR1 and CDR2 sequences are SGHTS and YDEGEE. The CDR3 runs 16 residues. CDR3 region: CASSPPGKQGRYEQYF. The CDR3 DNA reads TGTGCCAGCAGCCCACCTGGGAAACAGGGACGCTACGAGCAGTACTTC.

The gene calls are TRBV5-1 and TRBJ2-7; D is uncertain. CDR3 size: 11 residues. Trimming took 3 bases from V and 6 from J, leaving 7 bases between them. CDR1 is SGHRS, CDR2 YFSETQ, per germline. This CDR3 is CASSSLGEQYF. In nucleotides, the CDR3 is TGCGCCAGCAGCTCCCTGGGCGAGCAGTACTTC.

This clonotype was observed a few times. The rearrangement joins TRBV7-2 to TRBJ1-4; D gene unclear. V was shortened by 5 bases and J by 7 bases, with 11 bases between the two germline ends. Per the germline V gene, CDR1 is SGHTA and CDR2 is FQGNSA. The CDR3 runs to 13 residues. The CDR3 loop is CASSRAGSEKLFF. CDR3 bases: TGTGCCAGCAGCCGGGCTGGGAGTGAAAAACTGTTTTTT. Full variable domain (outside the CDR3, taken from reference TRBV7-2 and TRBJ1-4): GAGVSQSPSNKVTEKGKDVELRCDPISGHTALYWYRQSLGQGLEFLIYFQGNSAPDKSGLPSDRFSAERTGGSVSTLTIQRTQQEDSAVYLCASSRAGSEKLFFGSGTQLSVL.

This clonotype has more than one count but fewer than ten. V is TRBV6-4 and J is TRBJ1-2; D remains ambiguous. With 2 bases removed from V and 6 bases from J, the gap between germline ends came to 19 bases. This CDR3 region has 16 residues. Germline V CDR1 and CDR2: MRHNA, SNTAGT. CDR3 bases: TGTGCCAGCAGTGACGACTCGGGCCATGGGGTAGATGGCTACACCTTC. Protein sequence: CASSDDSGHGVDGYTF.

J is TRBJ2-3 and V is TRBV15; D remains unclear. The CDR3 loop spans 13 amino acids. Trimming cost V 3 bases and J 2 bases, with 6 bases left between them. From germline, CDR1 is LNHNV and CDR2 YYDKDF (reference sequence). For the CDR3, the DNA is TGTGCCACCAGCAGGGGATTCACAGATACGCAGTATTTT. Translated: CATSRGFTDTQYF.

In its sample, this clonotype was seen many times. An end of the junction does not agree with germline; a read error may underlie this. In DNA form, the CDR3 reads TGTGCCAGCAGTCTGGGACGGGTGGTCCCGGATTTT. Amino acids: CASSLGRVVPDF. The chain recombines TRBV27 with TRBJ1-5, with D tentatively TRBD1 (5 bases). Germline V gives CDR1 MNHEY, CDR2 SMNVEV (reference sequence). The CDR3 extends over 12 amino acids.

At least ten counts were recorded for this clonotype. The V call is TRBV2, the J call TRBJ2-3, with D tentatively TRBD1 or TRBD2 (5 bases each). Germline CDR1 SNHLY, CDR2 FYNNEI. Trimming shortened V by 7 bases and J by 6 bases, and 20 bases separated the two germline ends. This CDR3 has 15 residues. DNA of the CDR3: TGTGCCAGCAACCCGGATGGTTTGGGGGTGGATACGCAGTATTTT. This codes for CASNPDGLGVDTQYF.

J is TRBJ2-5 and V is TRBV7-2, with 10 bases aligning to TRBD2. Germline values: CDR1 SGHTA, CDR2 FQGNSA. This CDR3 region has 16 residues. With 1 base clipped from V and 2 bases from J, the junction kept 4 bases outside the gene matches. The CDR3 region has the DNA TGTGCCAGCAGCTTAGGTTATAGCGGGGGGCAAGAGACCCAGTACTTC. Its translation: CASSLGYSGGQETQYF.

This clonotype was seen only a few times. The rearrangement links TRBV12-3 or TRBV12-4 to TRBJ2-3; 10 bases are a match to TRBD2. V shed 6 bases and J 3 bases; nucleotides not matched to a gene: 24. This CDR3 is 21 amino acids long. CDR3 DNA: TGTGCCAGCAGCACCCATTTGGCGATAGCGGGGGGCCCCCTTGCAACAGATACGCAGTATTTT. Translation: CASSTHLAIAGGPLATDTQYF.

This CDR3 reads CASSQDIGGWTEAFF. The CDR3 DNA follows: TGCGCCAGCAGCCAAGATATTGGGGGCTGGACTGAAGCTTTCTTT. The chain is built from TRBV4-1 and TRBJ1-1; TRBD1 might be the D (6 bases). Germline assignment: CDR1 MGHRA and CDR2 YSYEKL. V lost 0 bases and J 5 bases, leaving 13 bases between the germline ends. CDR3 length: 15 residues.